This TCR beta chain was documented in a study of T cell responses to AZD1222 COVID-19 vaccine. TCRdb's copy holds only in-frame clones and misses some; the assay was immunoSEQ multiplex PCR. This sample has around 140,000 clones, with 80% to 95% found just once. Trimming pared 5 bases from V and 6 bases from J, leaving 11 bases between. Per the germline V gene, CDR1 is SNHLY and CDR2 is FYNNEI. The CDR3 is 13 amino acids. Turning to this clone: What it binds is not known.

Study-wide results and limits: Clonal diversity was possibly underestimated, and the donors were mostly white British, with more females. Only 6 or 7 AZD1222 recipients tested seropositive at baseline.

The sequencing used peripheral blood, collected 28 days after the second AZD1222 dose. The receptor was derived from an adult who received the AZD1222 COVID-19 vaccine. V usage is TRBV2 and J usage is TRBJ1-3; a weak D match, TRBD1 (5 bases). CDR3 region: CASSMTEANTIYF. The CDR3 bases are TGTGCCAGCAGTATGACAGAGGCAAACACCATATATTTT.